This is a list of T cell receptor beta chains from one sample in a study of control samples from healthy donors and cancer patients. Libraries were prepared by immunoSEQ multiplex PCR; TCRdb keeps only in-frame clonotypes and omits some of them. Of about 15,000 clones listed, around 87% were seen once; the top ten hold roughly 12%. Source material: PBMCs. These receptor sequences come from a woman in her 70s with colorectal cancer. Both conserved end residues are part of each CDR3. Fields, in order: V gene, J gene, clone size, D gene, CDR3 protein, CDR3 DNA. A D gene is named only where the DNA matches it firmly. Some rows have no size entry. The others give once, few or many, or a class for an expanded clone.

V gene: TRBV2
J gene: TRBJ1-3
clone size: .
D gene: TRBD1
CDR3 protein: CASSPQGAGGNTIYF
CDR3 DNA: TGTGCCAGCAGTCCACAGGGGGCGGGAGGAAACACCATATATTTT

V gene: TRBV29-1
J gene: TRBJ2-6
clone size: .
D gene: .
CDR3 protein: CSVEPGGVSGANVLTF
CDR3 DNA: TGCAGCGTTGAGCCCGGGGGAGTCTCTGGGGCCAACGTCCTGACTTTC

V gene: TRBV30
J gene: TRBJ2-7
clone size: .
D gene: TRBD2
CDR3 protein: CAWSRGAYEQYF
CDR3 DNA: TGTGCCTGGAGTCGGGGGGCCTACGAGCAGTACTTC

V gene: TRBV5-4
J gene: TRBJ1-1
clone size: .
D gene: TRBD1
CDR3 protein: CASSSGGQGRTEAFF
CDR3 DNA: TGTGCCAGCAGCTCAGGGGGGCAGGGGAGAACTGAAGCTTTCTTT

V gene: TRBV10-3
J gene: TRBJ1-1
clone size: .
D gene: TRBD1
CDR3 protein: CAISWRGLGNTEAFF
CDR3 DNA: TGTGCCATCAGCTGGAGGGGGCTCGGGAACACTGAAGCTTTCTTT

V gene: TRBV7-3
J gene: TRBJ2-3
clone size: once
D gene: .
CDR3 protein: CASSYGGRADTQYF
CDR3 DNA: TGTGCCAGCAGCTATGGGGGGCGAGCAGATACGCAGTATTTT

V gene: TRBV7-3
J gene: TRBJ2-7
clone size: .
D gene: .
CDR3 protein: CASSLRRYEQYF
CDR3 DNA: TGTGCCAGCAGCTTGAGGCGGTACGAGCAGTACTTC

V gene: TRBV9
J gene: TRBJ2-1
clone size: .
D gene: TRBD2
CDR3 protein: CASSVVAGVWDEQFF
CDR3 DNA: TGTGCCAGCAGCGTAGTAGCGGGGGTTTGGGATGAGCAGTTCTTC

V gene: TRBV30
J gene: TRBJ2-7
clone size: .
D gene: .
CDR3 protein: CAWSERLWDISYEQYF
CDR3 DNA: TGTGCCTGGAGCGAACGCCTGTGGGATATCTCCTACGAGCAGTACTTC

V gene: TRBV18
J gene: TRBJ2-7
clone size: .
D gene: TRBD2
CDR3 protein: CASSPTSGRSWSYEQYF
CDR3 DNA: TGTGCCAGCTCACCGACTAGCGGGAGGAGTTGGTCCTACGAGCAGTACTTC

V gene: TRBV7-2
J gene: TRBJ2-1
clone size: once
D gene: .
CDR3 protein: CASSLDGGASYNEQFF
CDR3 DNA: TGTGCCAGCAGCTTAGATGGCGGGGCCTCCTACAATGAGCAGTTCTTC